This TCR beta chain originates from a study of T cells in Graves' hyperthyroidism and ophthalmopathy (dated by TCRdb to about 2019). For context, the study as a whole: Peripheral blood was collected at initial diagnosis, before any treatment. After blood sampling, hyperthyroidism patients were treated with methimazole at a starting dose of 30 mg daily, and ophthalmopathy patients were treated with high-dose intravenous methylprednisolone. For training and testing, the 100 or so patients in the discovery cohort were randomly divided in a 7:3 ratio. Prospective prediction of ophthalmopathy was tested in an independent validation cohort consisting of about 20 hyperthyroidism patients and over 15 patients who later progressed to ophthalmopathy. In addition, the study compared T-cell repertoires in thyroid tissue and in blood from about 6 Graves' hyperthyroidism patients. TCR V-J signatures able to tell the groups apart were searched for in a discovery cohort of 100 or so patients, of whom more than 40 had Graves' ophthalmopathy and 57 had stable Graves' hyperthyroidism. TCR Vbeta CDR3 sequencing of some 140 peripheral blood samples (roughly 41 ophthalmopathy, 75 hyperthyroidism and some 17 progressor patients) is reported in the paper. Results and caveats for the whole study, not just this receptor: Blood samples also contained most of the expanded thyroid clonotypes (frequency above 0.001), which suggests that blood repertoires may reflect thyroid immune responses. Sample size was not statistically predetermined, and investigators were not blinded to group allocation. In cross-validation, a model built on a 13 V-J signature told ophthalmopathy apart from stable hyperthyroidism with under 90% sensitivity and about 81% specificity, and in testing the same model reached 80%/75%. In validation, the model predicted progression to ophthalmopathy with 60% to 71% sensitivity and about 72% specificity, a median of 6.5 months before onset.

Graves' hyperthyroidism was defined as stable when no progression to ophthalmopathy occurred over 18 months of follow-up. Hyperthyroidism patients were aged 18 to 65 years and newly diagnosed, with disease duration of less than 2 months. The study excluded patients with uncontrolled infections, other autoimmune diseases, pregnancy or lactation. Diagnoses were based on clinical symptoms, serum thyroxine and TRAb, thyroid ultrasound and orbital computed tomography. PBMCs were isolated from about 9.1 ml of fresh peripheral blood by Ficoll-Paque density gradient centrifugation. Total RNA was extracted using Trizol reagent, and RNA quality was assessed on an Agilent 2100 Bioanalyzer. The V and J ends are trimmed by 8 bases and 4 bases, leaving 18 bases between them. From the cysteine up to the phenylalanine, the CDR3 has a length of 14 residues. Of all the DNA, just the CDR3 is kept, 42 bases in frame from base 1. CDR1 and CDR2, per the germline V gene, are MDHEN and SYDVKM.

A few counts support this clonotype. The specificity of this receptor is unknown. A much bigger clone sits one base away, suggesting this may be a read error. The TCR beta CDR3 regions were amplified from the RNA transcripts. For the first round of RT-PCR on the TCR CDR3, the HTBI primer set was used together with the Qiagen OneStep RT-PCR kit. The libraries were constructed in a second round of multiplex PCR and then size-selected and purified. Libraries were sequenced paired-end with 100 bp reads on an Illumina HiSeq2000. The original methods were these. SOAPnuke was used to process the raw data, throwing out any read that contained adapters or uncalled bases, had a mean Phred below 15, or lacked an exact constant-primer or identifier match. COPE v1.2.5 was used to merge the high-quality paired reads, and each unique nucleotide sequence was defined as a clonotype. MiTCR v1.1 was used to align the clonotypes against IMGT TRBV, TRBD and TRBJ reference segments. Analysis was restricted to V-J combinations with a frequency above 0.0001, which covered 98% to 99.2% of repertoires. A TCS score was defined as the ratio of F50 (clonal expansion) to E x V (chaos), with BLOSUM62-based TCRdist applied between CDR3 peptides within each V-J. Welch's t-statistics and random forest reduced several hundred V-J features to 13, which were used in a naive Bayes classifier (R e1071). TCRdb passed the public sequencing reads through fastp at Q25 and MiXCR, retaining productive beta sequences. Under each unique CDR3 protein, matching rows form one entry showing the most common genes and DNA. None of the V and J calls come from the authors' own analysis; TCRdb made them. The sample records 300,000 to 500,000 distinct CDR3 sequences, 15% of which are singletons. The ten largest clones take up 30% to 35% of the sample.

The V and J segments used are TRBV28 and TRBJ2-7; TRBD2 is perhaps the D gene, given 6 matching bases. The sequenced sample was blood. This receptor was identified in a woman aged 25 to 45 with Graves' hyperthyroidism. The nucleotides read TGTGCCAGCGGTAACCAAGGAGGGGCATACGAGCAGTACTTC. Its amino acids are CASGNQGGAYEQYF.